The present entry profiles one T cell receptor (beta chain) with its context. Its specificity is unknown. Read sequence stops 3 residues before the CDR3 end, and the germline J gene provides the missing end. Genomic DNA, averaging around 1,200 ng per sample, yielded TCR beta CDR3 via immunoSEQ. Profiling relied on immunoSEQ multiplex PCR, and the TCRdb table lists in-frame clones only, not all of them. In total, the table holds approximately 16,000 clones. The germline gives CDR1 SEHNR, CDR2 FQNEAQ (reference sequence). The trim removed 6 bases at V and 9 bases at J, leaving 4 bases unmatched. The CDR3 totals 12 residues. This entry comes from a study of T cells in women clearing cervical HPV infection. Study-level background: HLA type stays a possible confounder, typing being limited. The study, taken as a whole, reports: Combining TCR richness with V gene abundances gave around 0.83 AUC.

Sequenced sample: blood buffy coat. The chain employs TRBV7-9 and TRBJ2-1, with 8 bases identical to TRBD2. This receptor was taken from a woman between 18 and 70 years old with a cervical HPV16 infection that either progressed to CIN3+ or cleared (not recorded which). The CDR3 protein is CASSRGTSEQFF. Partial CDR3 DNA: TGTGCCAGCAGTCGGGGGACTAGTGAG. Supplemented by reference TRBV7-9 and TRBJ2-1, the full variable domain reads DTGVSQNPRHKITKRGQNVTFRCDPISEHNRLYWYRQTLGQGPEFLTYFQNEAQLEKSRLLSDRFSAERPKGSFSTLEIQRTEQGDSAMYLCASSRGTSEQFFGPGTRLTVL.